What follows are 23 T cell receptor beta chains derived from one specimen sequenced in a study of blood T cell repertoires in COVID-19. Here immunoSEQ multiplex PCR was the method, and the copy in TCRdb shows in-frame clones only, minus some. The sample shows 150,000 to 190,000 clones, roughly nine tenths of them seen only once. The specimen sequenced was peripheral blood. The receptors come from a woman between 40 and 50 years old with acute or convalescent COVID-19.

V usage is TRBV9 and J usage is TRBJ2-5; 9 nucleotides align to TRBD2. The CDR3 length is 14 residues. Trimming took 3 bases from V and 3 from J; bases not matched to a gene: 3. Per the germline V gene, CDR1 is SGDLS and CDR2 is YYNGEE. CDR3 bases: TGTGCCAGCAGCGCTAGCGGGACCAAAGAGACCCAGTACTTC. It specifies CASSASGTKETQYF.

The chain is built from TRBV30 and TRBJ1-4; no clear D gene. Per the germline V gene, CDR1 is GTSNPN and CDR2 is SVGIG (reference sequence). The CDR3 loop spans 16 amino acids. Trimming took off 0 bases at V and 9 bases at J, with 20 bases between the two ends. The chain's CDR3 is CAWSVGGKGSLQKLFF. In DNA form, the CDR3 reads TGTGCCTGGAGTGTTGGCGGGAAAGGGTCTCTACAAAAACTGTTTTTT.

The chain combines TRBV18 with TRBJ1-1, with 10 positions matching TRBD1. Germline values: CDR1 KGHSH, CDR2 LQKENI. Unmatched junction bases numbered 9, after V lost 4 bases and J lost 4 bases. This CDR3 has 16 amino acids. The CDR3 sequence: CASSQGTGVGRTEAFF. In nucleotides, the CDR3 is TGTGCCAGCTCACAGGGGACAGGGGTTGGGCGCACTGAAGCTTTCTTT.

The chain links TRBV2 to TRBJ2-7; the match to TRBD1 covers 7 bases. In germline, CDR1 is SNHLY, CDR2 FYNNEI. The V segment lost 6 bases and the J segment 5 bases; nucleotides outside the gene matches: 7. The CDR3 has 13 residues. The CDR3 here is CASRKTGIDEQYF. The CDR3 nucleotides are TGTGCCAGCAGGAAGACAGGGATCGACGAGCAGTACTTC. Complete variable domain (other parts from reference TRBV2 and TRBJ2-7): EPEVTQTPSHQVTQMGQEVILRCVPISNHLYFYWYRQILGQKVEFLVSFYNNEISEKSEIFDDQFSVERPDGSNFTLKIRSTKLEDSAMYFCASRKTGIDEQYFGPGTRLTVT.

The chain is built from TRBV5-4 and TRBJ1-2; no clear D gene. There are 16 residues in the CDR3. CDR1 SGHNT and CDR2 YYREEE come from the germline V gene (reference sequence). V shed 0 bases and J shed 7 bases, with 19 bases lying between them. CDR3 loop: CASSLATSDRGRGYTF. The CDR3 nucleotides are TGTGCCAGCAGCTTGGCCACGAGCGACCGAGGTCGTGGCTACACCTTC.

The V gene is TRBV9, the J gene TRBJ2-2; the match to TRBD1 covers 7 bases. This CDR3 is built from 15 residues. Germline trimming cut 4 bases from V and 3 bases from J; bases unmatched to any gene: 6. Germline values: CDR1 SGDLS, CDR2 YYNGEE. The CDR3 sequence is CASSWTGADTGELFF. The CDR3 DNA sequence: TGTGCCAGCAGCTGGACAGGAGCGGACACCGGGGAGCTGTTTTTT. The whole variable domain, remainder taken from reference TRBV9 and TRBJ2-2, is DSGVTQTPKHLITATGQRVTLRCSPRSGDLSVYWYQQSLDQGLQFLIQYYNGEERAKGNILERFSAQQFPDLHSELNLSSLELGDSALYFCASSWTGADTGELFFGEGSRLTVL.

This clone was detected once. This chain joins TRBV2 and TRBJ2-7, with TRBD1 identical over 7 bases. Unmatched junction bases numbered 12, after V lost 10 bases and J lost 3 bases. Germline CDR1 SNHLY, CDR2 FYNNEI. The CDR3 extends over 14 amino acids. DNA for the CDR3: TGTGCCACGGGACGACAGGGCATACACTACGAGCAGTACTTC. This codes for CATGRQGIHYEQYF.

This chain uses TRBV4-1 with TRBJ1-5, with a possible D match to TRBD1 (5 bases). The germline V and J ends were trimmed by 0 bases and 3 bases, with 9 bases remaining between them. The germline V gene encodes CDR1 MGHRA and CDR2 YSYEKL. This CDR3 comprises 15 residues. The CDR3, as DNA: TGCGCCAGCAGCCAAGAGGGGCACCCCAATCAGCCCCAGCATTTT. Protein: CASSQEGHPNQPQHF.

V usage is TRBV11-3 and J usage is TRBJ2-7, with 7 bases identical to TRBD1. This CDR3 comprises 16 residues. The trim removed 5 bases at V and 1 base at J, leaving 11 bases unmatched. Germline CDR1 reads SGHNT; CDR2 reads YENEEA. DNA for the CDR3: TGTGCCAGCAGCCCACGACAGGGAGCGCCTTCCTACGAGCAGTACTTC. Translating gives CASSPRQGAPSYEQYF.

The gene calls are TRBV9 and TRBJ1-4; 9 nucleotides align to TRBD1. Germline-derived CDR1 and CDR2 are SGDLS and YYNGEE. J was trimmed by 6 bases and V by 4 bases; bases with no gene match: 4. This CDR3 has 14 residues. The DNA for the CDR3 is TGTGCCAGCAGCCCCTGGGACAGGGATGAAAAACTGTTTTTT. Protein sequence: CASSPWDRDEKLFF. The full variable domain, its missing parts supplied by reference TRBV9 and TRBJ1-4, is DSGVTQTPKHLITATGQRVTLRCSPRSGDLSVYWYQQSLDQGLQFLIQYYNGEERAKGNILERFSAQQFPDLHSELNLSSLELGDSALYFCASSPWDRDEKLFFGSGTQLSVL.

This chain's CDR3 is CASSLVGEGEQYF. The CDR3 coding sequence is TGTGCCAGCAGCTTAGTGGGTGAGGGAGAGCAGTACTTC. The rearrangement uses TRBV7-3 and TRBJ2-7, with D possibly being TRBD2 (5 bases). CDR1 and CDR2 (germline): SGHTA, FQGTGA. CDR3 length: 13 residues. V was trimmed by 2 bases and J by 7 bases, leaving 12 bases between them.

This clone appeared once. The rearrangement links TRBV27 to TRBJ2-7, with D perhaps TRBD1 (5 bases). The CDR3 length is 13 residues. CDR1 and CDR2 from the germline V gene are MNHEY and SMNVEV (reference sequence). V was pared by 6 bases and J by 2 bases, with 11 bases between. The CDR3 reads CASSHQGTYEQYF. CDR3 in DNA: TGTGCCAGCAGCCACCAGGGAACCTACGAGCAGTACTTC.

The rearrangement joins TRBV9 to TRBJ2-2; no reliable D call. Trimming pared 4 bases from V and 0 bases from J, leaving 7 bases between. The CDR3 totals 14 residues. Germline V gene sequence: CDR1 SGDLS, CDR2 YYNGEE. CDR3 residues: CASSPSANTGELFF. In nucleotides, the CDR3 is TGTGCCAGCAGCCCATCGGCGAACACCGGGGAGCTGTTTTTT.

This clone was picked up a small number of times. The rearrangement uses TRBV11-3 and TRBJ2-1; D is possibly TRBD2 (6 bases). Germline loops: CDR1 SGHNT, CDR2 YENEEA. V lost 6 bases and J 7 bases, leaving 10 bases between the germline ends. The CDR3 contains 12 residues. The CDR3: CASRKEGNEQFF. CDR3 DNA sequence: TGTGCCAGCAGAAAGGAGGGGAATGAGCAGTTCTTC.

The chain is built from TRBV11-3 and TRBJ2-2; D might be TRBD1 (7 bases). From germline, CDR1 is SGHNT and CDR2 YENEEA. The CDR3 is 17 residues long. The V end lost 5 bases, the J end lost 1 base, and 17 bases lay between the germline ends. CDR3 DNA sequence: TGTGCCAGCAGCCCTAGGAGGGGGCAGGGGAACACCGGGGAGCTGTTTTTT. Protein product: CASSPRRGQGNTGELFF.

This clone was picked up a small number of times. This sequence joins TRBV30 and TRBJ1-5, with D possibly matching TRBD1 (5 bases). V lost 0 bases to trimming and J lost 2 bases, with 11 bases between them. This CDR3 has 15 amino acids. CDR1 and CDR2 from the germline V gene are GTSNPN and SVGIG (reference sequence). For the CDR3, the DNA is TGTGCCTGGAGTGTCCCAGGGTTTGGCAATCAGCCCCAGCATTTT. It codes for CAWSVPGFGNQPQHF.

The rearrangement links TRBV29-1 to TRBJ2-1; 7 bases map to TRBD2. The V gene's germline CDR1 is SQVTM and CDR2 ANQGSEA. CDR3 length equals 13 residues. Trimming cost V 6 bases and J 7 bases; bases outside gene matches: 9. The CDR3 DNA follows: TGCAGCGTGATACACAAAGCGGGAAATGAGCAGTTCTTC. Translation: CSVIHKAGNEQFF.

The chain has TRBV27 and TRBJ2-1; 7 nucleotides match TRBD1. Unmatched junction bases numbered 8, after V lost 7 bases and J lost 5 bases. The V gene's germline CDR1 is MNHEY and CDR2 SMNVEV (reference sequence). This CDR3 has 14 amino acids. The CDR3 is CASKTGAEDNEQFF. In DNA, the CDR3 is TGTGCCAGCAAAACAGGGGCTGAGGACAATGAGCAGTTCTTC.

The chain is built from TRBV30 and TRBJ1-5; 9 bases are shared with TRBD1. CDR1 is GTSNPN, CDR2 SVGIG, per germline (reference sequence). The CDR3 extends over 14 amino acids. Trimming cost V 0 bases and J 8 bases; bases outside gene matches: 5. The CDR3 DNA follows: TGTGCCTGGAGTGTGGGGGACAGGGTGGAGCCCCAGCATTTT. Its protein is CAWSVGDRVEPQHF.

This clone was observed once. The chain employs TRBV9 and TRBJ1-4; D not resolved. The CDR3 sequence is 15 residues long. In germline, CDR1 is SGDLS, CDR2 YYNGEE. V was pared by 0 bases and J by 1 base, with 7 bases between. The CDR3 is CASSVAGGTNEKLFF. CDR3 in DNA: TGTGCCAGCAGCGTAGCGGGTGGAACTAATGAAAAACTGTTTTTT. Using reference TRBV9 and TRBJ1-4 for the parts outside the CDR3, the full variable domain is DSGVTQTPKHLITATGQRVTLRCSPRSGDLSVYWYQQSLDQGLQFLIQYYNGEERAKGNILERFSAQQFPDLHSELNLSSLELGDSALYFCASSVAGGTNEKLFFGSGTQLSVL.

This clone has only a few counts. The rearrangement uses TRBV19 and TRBJ1-5; D may be TRBD1 (6 bases). This CDR3 has 16 amino acids. The V end was cut by 0 bases, the J end by 4 bases, with 13 bases between. The germline gives CDR1 LNHDA, CDR2 SQIVND (reference sequence). DNA of the CDR3: TGTGCCAGTAGTATAGACTGGGACACAAGAAATCAGCCCCAGCATTTT. It yields the protein CASSIDWDTRNQPQHF.

V and J are TRBV18 and TRBJ2-3; D is perhaps TRBD1 (5 bases). V lost 3 bases to trimming and J lost 2 bases, with 9 bases between them. Germline V gives CDR1 KGHSH, CDR2 LQKENI. The CDR3 sequence is 14 residues long. Written as DNA, the CDR3 is TGTGCCAGCTCACCGAAGGGGTCCACAGATACGCAGTATTTT. It encodes CASSPKGSTDTQYF.

The chain employs TRBV7-9 and TRBJ2-7; possibly TRBD2 for D (5 bases). The CDR3 is made up of 15 amino acids. Trimming removed 5 bases from V and 5 bases from J, with 19 bases in between. Germline V lookup: CDR1 SEHNR, CDR2 FQNEAQ (reference sequence). CDR3 loop: CASSMSGGVLDEQYF. The CDR3, as DNA: TGTGCCAGCAGCATGAGCGGTGGGGTGTTAGACGAGCAGTACTTC.